This T cell receptor beta chain was documented in a study of blood T cell repertoires in COVID-19. The CDR3 totals 17 residues. Between the trimmed V and J ends, which lost 3 bases and 0 bases, there was a span of 12 bases. CDR1 is MNHEY, CDR2 SMNVEV, per germline (reference sequence). Authors' methods: Estimation of nucleated cell counts was performed using reference gene primer amplification. The protocol was immunoSEQ multiplex PCR, while the TCRdb copy is restricted to in-frame clones and leaves out a portion. That table is the source of V, J and clone size, and D and trimming were worked out from the DNA. The table has 200,000 to 300,000 clones, approximately 86% seen once; the top ten hold just under 2%.

The material sequenced was peripheral blood. The chain is built from TRBV27 and TRBJ1-6; weak D call: TRBD1 (5 bases). The clonotype comes from a young man with active or convalescent COVID-19. The CDR3 nucleotides read TGTGCCAGCAGTTTTGACAGACTTAGCTCCTATAATTCACCCCTCCACTTT. This sequence encodes CASSFDRLSSYNSPLHF.